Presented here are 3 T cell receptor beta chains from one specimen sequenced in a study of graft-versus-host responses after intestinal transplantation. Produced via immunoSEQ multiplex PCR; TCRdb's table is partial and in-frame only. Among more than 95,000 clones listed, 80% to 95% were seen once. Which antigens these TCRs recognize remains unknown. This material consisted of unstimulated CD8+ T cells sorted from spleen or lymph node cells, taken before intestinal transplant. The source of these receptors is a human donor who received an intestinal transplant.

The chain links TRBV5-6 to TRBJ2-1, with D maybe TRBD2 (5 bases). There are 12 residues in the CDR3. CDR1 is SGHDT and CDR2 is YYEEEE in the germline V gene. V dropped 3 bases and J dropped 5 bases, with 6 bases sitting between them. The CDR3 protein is CASSSLDNEQFF. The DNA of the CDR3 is TGTGCCAGCAGCTCACTAGACAATGAGCAGTTCTTC.

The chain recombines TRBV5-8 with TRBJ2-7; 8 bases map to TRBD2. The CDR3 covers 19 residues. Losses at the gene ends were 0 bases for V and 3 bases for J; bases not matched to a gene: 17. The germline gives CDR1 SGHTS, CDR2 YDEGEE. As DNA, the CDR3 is TGTGCCAGCAGCTTGGAGATACGGGCGGCGGGGGGCCCCTTCTACGAGCAGTACTTC. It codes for CASSLEIRAAGGPFYEQYF.

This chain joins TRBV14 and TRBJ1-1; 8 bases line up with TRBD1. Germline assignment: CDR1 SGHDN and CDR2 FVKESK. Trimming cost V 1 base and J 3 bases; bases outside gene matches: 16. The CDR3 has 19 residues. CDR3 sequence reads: CASSQVGQGAVLQDTEAFF. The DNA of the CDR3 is TGTGCCAGCAGCCAAGTCGGACAGGGTGCGGTTCTTCAGGACACTGAAGCTTTCTTT.